These T cell receptor beta chains were read from a single sample in a study of T cells in Graves' hyperthyroidism and ophthalmopathy. TCRdb reprocessed the multiplex PCR reads via MiXCR and lists one record per CDR3 protein. The table shows about 480,000 distinct CDR3 sequences, with around a fifth occurring only once. The sequenced sample consisted of blood. The receptors shown here come from a woman aged 70-85 years with Graves' ophthalmopathy. CDR3s include the opening cysteine and the closing phenylalanine or tryptophan. A D gene is named only where the DNA matches it firmly. Clone size is given for some rows only: seen once, a few or many times, or a class if the clone is expanded.

v_call,j_call,d_call,clone_size,cdr3_nt,cdr3_aa
TRBV3-1,TRBJ1-1,.,many,TGTGCCAGCAGCCAAGGATCGGGCACTGAAGCTTTCTTT,CASSQGSGTEAFF
TRBV2,TRBJ2-1,.,many,TGTGCCAGCTCGGGACACAACTCCTACAATGAGCAGTTCTTC,CASSGHNSYNEQFF
TRBV5-4,TRBJ2-4,TRBD2,.,TGTGCCACCGAGCTAGCGGGAGAAAACATTCAGTACTTC,CATELAGENIQYF
TRBV19,TRBJ2-5,TRBD2,.,TGTGCCAGTAGTAGGATTAGCGGGAGAGAGACCCAGTACTTC,CASSRISGRETQYF
TRBV2,TRBJ1-4,TRBD1,.,TGTGCCAGCATGGGGGGGCAGGGGGGTGAAAAACTGTTTTTT,CASMGGQGGEKLFF
TRBV6-5,TRBJ1-2,TRBD1,.,TGTGCCAGCAGTTACTCGACAGGGTTTGGCTATGGCTACACCTTC,CASSYSTGFGYGYTF
TRBV20-1,TRBJ1-1,TRBD1,few,TGCAATGCGAAAGATGGGACAGGGGGTACGAGGACTGAAGCTTTCTTT,CNAKDGTGGTRTEAFF
TRBV11-2,TRBJ1-4,.,.,TGTGCCAGCAGCTTAGATCGCTGGGTTAATGAAAAACTGTTTTTT,CASSLDRWVNEKLFF
TRBV28,TRBJ1-2,.,many,TGTGCCAGCAGTCCCCGGACAGTAAGGGGCTACACCTTC,CASSPRTVRGYTF
TRBV30,TRBJ1-1,.,few,TGTGCCTGGAGGGCCTTGCGACAGCTGAACACTGAAGCTTTCTTT,CAWRALRQLNTEAFF
TRBV6-5,TRBJ2-7,.,.,TGTGCCAGCAGTTACTCGATGGGGGCTAGCGCCCACGAGCAGTACTTC,CASSYSMGASAHEQYF
TRBV5-6,TRBJ1-1,.,.,TGTGCCAGCAGCTTGTTAGGACGTGCTATGAACACTGAAGCTTTCTTT,CASSLLGRAMNTEAFF
TRBV11-3,TRBJ2-4,.,few,TGTGCCAGCACCCAGTGGGGAGGCCCCAAAAACATTCAGTACTTC,CASTQWGGPKNIQYF